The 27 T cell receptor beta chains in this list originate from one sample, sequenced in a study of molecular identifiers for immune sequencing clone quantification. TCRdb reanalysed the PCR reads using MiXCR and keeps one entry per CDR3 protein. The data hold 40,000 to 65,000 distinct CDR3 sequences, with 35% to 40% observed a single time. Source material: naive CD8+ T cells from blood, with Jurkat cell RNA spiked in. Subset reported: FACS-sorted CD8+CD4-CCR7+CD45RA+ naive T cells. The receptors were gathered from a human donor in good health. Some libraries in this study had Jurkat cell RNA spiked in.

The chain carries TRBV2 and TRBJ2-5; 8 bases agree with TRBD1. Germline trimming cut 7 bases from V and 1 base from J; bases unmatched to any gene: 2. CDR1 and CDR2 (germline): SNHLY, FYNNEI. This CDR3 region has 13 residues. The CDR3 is CASTDRGQETQYF. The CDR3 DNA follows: TGTGCCAGCACCGACAGGGGCCAAGAGACCCAGTACTTC. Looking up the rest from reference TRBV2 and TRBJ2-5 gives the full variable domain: EPEVTQTPSHQVTQMGQEVILRCVPISNHLYFYWYRQILGQKVEFLVSFYNNEISEKSEIFDDQFSVERPDGSNFTLKIRSTKLEDSAMYFCASTDRGQETQYFGPGTRLLVL.

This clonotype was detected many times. This CDR3 is CASSLALGEQFF. The CDR3 nucleotides read TGTGCCAGCAGCTTAGCGCTTGGGGAGCAGTTCTTC. The chain recombines TRBV7-2 with TRBJ2-1, with D uncertain. There are 12 residues in the CDR3. Germline V gives CDR1 SGHTA, CDR2 FQGNSA. Trimming removed 0 bases from V and 10 bases from J, with 7 bases in between.

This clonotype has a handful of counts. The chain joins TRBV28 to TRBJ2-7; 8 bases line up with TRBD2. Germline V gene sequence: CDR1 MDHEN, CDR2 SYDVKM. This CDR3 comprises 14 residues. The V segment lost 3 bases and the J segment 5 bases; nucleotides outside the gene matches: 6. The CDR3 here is CASSFSGRADEQYF. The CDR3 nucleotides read TGTGCCAGCAGTTTTTCCGGGAGGGCCGACGAGCAGTACTTC. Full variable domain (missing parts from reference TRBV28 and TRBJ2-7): DVKVTQSSRYLVKRTGEKVFLECVQDMDHENMFWYRQDPGLGLRLIYFSYDVKMKEKGDIPEGYSVSREKKERFSLILESASTNQTSMYLCASSFSGRADEQYFGPGTRLTVT.

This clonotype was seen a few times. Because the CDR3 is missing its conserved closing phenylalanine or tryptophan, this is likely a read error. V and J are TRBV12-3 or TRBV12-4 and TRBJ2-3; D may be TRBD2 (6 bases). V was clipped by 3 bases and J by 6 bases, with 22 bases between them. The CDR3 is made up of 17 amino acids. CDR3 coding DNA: TGTGCCAGCAGTTTCACCTTCGGGACTCGGGATTACGATACGCAGTATCTT. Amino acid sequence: CASSFTFGTRDYDTQYL.

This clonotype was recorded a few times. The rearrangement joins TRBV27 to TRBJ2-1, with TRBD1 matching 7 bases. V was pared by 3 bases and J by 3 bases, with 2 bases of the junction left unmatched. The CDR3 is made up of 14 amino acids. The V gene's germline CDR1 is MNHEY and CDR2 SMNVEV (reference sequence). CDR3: CASSLPGGYNEQFF. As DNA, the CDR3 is TGTGCCAGCAGTTTGCCAGGGGGCTACAATGAGCAGTTCTTC.

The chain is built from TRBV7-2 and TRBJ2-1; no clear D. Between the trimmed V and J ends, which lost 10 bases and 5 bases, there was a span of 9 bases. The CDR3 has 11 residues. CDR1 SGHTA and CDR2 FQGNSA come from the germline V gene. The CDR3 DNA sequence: TGTGCCATCAGTGGGAACAATGAGCAGTTCTTC. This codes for CAISGNNEQFF.

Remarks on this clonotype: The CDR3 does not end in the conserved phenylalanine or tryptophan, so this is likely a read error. The CDR3 bases are TGTGCCAGCAGCCTACTAGCGGGAGGTCTCGAGCAGTACTAC. This sequence encodes CASSLLAGGLEQYY. The chain joins TRBV7-9 to TRBJ2-7, with 12 nucleotides matching TRBD2. The CDR3 is 14 amino acids. The V gene's germline CDR1 is SEHNR and CDR2 FQNEAQ (reference sequence). Losses at the gene ends were 5 bases for V and 6 bases for J; bases not matched to a gene: 5.

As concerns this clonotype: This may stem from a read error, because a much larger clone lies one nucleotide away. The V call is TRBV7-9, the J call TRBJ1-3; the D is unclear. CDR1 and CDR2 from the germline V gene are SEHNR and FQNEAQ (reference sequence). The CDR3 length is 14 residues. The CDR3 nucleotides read TGTGCCAGCAGCTCCGAGAGCTCTGGAAACACCTTATATTTT. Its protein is CASSSESSGNTLYF.

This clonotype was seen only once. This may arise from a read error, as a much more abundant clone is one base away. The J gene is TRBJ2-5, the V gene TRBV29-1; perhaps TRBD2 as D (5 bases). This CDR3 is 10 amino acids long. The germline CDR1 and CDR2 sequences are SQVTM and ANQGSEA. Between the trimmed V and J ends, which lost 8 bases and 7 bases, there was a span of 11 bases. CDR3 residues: CSTYRGTQYF. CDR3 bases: TGCAGCACTTACCGGGGGACCCAGTACTTC.

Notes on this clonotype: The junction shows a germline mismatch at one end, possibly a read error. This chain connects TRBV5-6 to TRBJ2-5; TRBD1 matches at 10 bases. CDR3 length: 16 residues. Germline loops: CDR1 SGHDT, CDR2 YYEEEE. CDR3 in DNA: TGTGCCAGCAGCCGGGACAGGGGTTGGTACCAAGAGACCCAGCACTTC. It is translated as CASSRDRGWYQETQHF.

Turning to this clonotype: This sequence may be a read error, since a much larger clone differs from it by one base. The CDR3 protein is CASSQGQSSGNTIHF. CDR3 bases: TGCGCCAGCAGCCAAGGACAGTCCTCTGGAAACACCATACATTTT. The V gene is TRBV4-3, the J gene TRBJ1-3; weak D call: TRBD1 (5 bases). The CDR3 totals 15 residues. Germline-derived CDR1 and CDR2 are LGHNA and YSLEER.

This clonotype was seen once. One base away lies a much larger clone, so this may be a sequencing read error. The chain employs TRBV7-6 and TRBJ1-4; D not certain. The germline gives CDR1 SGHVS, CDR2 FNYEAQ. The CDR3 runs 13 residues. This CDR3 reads CASNPTINDKLFF. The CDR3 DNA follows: TGTGCCAGCAATCCGACTATTAATGACAAACTGTTTTTT.

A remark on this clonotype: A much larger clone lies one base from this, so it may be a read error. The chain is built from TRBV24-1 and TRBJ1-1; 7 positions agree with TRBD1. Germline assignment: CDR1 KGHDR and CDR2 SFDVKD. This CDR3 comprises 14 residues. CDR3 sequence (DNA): TGTGCCACCAGCCAAACAGGGGAGAACACTGAAGCTTCCTTT. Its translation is CATSQTGENTEASF.

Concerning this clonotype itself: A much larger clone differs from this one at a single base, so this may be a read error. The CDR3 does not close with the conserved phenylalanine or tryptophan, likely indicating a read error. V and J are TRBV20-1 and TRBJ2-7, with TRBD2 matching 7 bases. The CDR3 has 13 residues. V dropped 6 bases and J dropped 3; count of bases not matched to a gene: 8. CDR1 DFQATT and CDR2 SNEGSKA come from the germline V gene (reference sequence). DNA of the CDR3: TGCAGTGCCACCGGGACTACCATCTACGAGCAGTACATC. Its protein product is CSATGTTIYEQYI.

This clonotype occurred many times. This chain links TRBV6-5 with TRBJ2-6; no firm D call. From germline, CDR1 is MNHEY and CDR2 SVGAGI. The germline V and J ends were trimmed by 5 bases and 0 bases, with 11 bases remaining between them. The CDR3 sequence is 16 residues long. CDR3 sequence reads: CASSRFLGSGANVLTF. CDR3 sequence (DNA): TGTGCCAGCAGTCGCTTCCTGGGCTCTGGGGCCAACGTCCTGACTTTC.

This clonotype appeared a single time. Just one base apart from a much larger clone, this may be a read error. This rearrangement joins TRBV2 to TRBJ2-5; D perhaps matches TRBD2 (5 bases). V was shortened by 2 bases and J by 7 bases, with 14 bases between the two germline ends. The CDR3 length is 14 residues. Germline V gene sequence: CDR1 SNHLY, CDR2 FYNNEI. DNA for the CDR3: TGTGCCAGCAGTGAACCAGGAGACCTAGCGACCCAGTACTTC. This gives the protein CASSEPGDLATQYF.

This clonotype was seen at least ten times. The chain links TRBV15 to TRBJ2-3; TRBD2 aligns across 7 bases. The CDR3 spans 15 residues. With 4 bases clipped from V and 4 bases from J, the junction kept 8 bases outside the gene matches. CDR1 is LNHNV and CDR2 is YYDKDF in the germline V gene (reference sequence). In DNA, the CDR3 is TGTGCCACCAGCACTAGCGGAACTAGCGCAGATACGCAGTATTTT. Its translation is CATSTSGTSADTQYF. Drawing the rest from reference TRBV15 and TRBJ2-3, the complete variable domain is DAMVIQNPRYQVTQFGKPVTLSCSQTLNHNVMYWYQQKSSQAPKLLFHYYDKDFNNEADTPDNFQSRRPNTSFCFLDIRSPGLGDTAMYLCATSTSGTSADTQYFGPGTRLTVL.

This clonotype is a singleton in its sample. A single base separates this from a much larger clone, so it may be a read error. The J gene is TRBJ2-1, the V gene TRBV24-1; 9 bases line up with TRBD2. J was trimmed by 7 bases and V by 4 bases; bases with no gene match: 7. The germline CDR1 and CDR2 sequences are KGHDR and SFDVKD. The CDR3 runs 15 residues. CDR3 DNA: TGTGCCACCAGTGAGGAAGCGGGAGGTTTGAATGAGCAGTTCTTC. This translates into CATSEEAGGLNEQFF.

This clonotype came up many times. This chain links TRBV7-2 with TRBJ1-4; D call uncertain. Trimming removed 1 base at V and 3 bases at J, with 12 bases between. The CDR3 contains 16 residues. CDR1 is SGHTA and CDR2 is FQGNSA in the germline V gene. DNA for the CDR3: TGTGCCAGCAGCTTAGTTAGGAACAGCCCTAATGAAAAACTGTTTTTT. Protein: CASSLVRNSPNEKLFF.

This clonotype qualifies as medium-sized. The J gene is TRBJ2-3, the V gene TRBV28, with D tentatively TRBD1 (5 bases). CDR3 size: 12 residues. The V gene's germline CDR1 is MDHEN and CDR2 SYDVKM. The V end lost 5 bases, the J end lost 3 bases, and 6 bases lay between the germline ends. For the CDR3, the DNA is TGTGCCAGCAGTCCAGGGACAGATACGCAGTATTTT. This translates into CASSPGTDTQYF. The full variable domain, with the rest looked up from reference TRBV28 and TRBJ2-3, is DVKVTQSSRYLVKRTGEKVFLECVQDMDHENMFWYRQDPGLGLRLIYFSYDVKMKEKGDIPEGYSVSREKKERFSLILESASTNQTSMYLCASSPGTDTQYFGPGTRLTVL.

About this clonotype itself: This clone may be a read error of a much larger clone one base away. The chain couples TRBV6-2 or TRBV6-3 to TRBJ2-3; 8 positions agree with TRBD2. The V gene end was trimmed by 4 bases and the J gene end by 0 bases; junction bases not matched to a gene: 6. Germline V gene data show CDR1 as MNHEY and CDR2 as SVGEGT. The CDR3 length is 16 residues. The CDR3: CASSSLLAASTDTQYF. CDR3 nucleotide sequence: TGTGCCAGCAGTTCCCTACTAGCGGCGAGCACAGATACGCAGTATTTT.

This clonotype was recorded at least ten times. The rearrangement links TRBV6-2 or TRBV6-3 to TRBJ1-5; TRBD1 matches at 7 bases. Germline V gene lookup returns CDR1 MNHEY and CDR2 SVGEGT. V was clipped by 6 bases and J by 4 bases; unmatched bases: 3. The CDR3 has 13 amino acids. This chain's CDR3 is CASRDRTNQPQHF. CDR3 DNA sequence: TGTGCCAGCAGGGACAGGACGAATCAGCCCCAGCATTTT.

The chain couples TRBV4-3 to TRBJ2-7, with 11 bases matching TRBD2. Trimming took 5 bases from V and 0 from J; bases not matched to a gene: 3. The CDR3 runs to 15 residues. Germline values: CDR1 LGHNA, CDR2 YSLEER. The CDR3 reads CASSGTSGSSYEQYF. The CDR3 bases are TGCGCCAGCAGCGGGACTAGCGGAAGCTCCTACGAGCAGTACTTC.

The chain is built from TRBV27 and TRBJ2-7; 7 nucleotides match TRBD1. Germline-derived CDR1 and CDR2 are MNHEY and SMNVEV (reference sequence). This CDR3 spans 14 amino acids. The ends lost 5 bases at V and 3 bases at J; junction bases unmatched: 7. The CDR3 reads CASSTPTGIYEQYF. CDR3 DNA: TGTGCCAGCAGTACGCCGACAGGGATCTACGAGCAGTACTTC.

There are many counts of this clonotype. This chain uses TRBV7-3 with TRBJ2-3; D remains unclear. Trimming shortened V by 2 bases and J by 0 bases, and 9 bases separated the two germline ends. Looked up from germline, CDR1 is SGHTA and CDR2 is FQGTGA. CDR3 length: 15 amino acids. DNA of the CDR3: TGTGCCAGCAGCTTATGGCCAGCTAGCACAGATACGCAGTATTTT. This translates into CASSLWPASTDTQYF.

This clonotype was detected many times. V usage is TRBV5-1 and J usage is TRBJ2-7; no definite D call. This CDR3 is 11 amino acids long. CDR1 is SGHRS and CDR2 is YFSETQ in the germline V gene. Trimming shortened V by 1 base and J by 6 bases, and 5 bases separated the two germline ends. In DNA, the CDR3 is TGCGCCAGCAGCTTGATGGGCGAGCAGTACTTC. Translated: CASSLMGEQYF.

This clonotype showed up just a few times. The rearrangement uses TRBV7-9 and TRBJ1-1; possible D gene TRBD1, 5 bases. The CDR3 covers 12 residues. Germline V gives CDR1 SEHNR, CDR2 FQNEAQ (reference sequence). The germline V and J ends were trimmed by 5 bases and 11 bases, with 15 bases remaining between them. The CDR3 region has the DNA TGTGCCAGCAGCCTACGGACACTTAAGGCTTTCTTT. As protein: CASSLRTLKAFF.